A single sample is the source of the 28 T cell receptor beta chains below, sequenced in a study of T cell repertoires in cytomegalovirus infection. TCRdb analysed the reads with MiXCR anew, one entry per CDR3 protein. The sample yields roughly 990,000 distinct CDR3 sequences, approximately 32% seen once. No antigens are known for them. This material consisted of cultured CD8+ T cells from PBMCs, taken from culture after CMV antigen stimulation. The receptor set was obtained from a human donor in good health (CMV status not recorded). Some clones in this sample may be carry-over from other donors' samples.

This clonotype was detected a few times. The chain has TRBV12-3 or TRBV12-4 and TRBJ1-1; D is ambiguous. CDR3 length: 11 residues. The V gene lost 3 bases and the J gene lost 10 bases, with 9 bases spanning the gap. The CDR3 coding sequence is TGTGCCAGCAGTTTGGGGTCACGAGCTTTCTTT. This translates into CASSLGSRAFF.

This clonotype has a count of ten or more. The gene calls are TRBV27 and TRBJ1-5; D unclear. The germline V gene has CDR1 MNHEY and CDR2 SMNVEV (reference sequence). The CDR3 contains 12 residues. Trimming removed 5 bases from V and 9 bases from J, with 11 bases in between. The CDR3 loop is CASSRPGRPQHF. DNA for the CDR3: TGTGCCAGCAGTCGCCCGGGTCGGCCCCAGCATTTT.

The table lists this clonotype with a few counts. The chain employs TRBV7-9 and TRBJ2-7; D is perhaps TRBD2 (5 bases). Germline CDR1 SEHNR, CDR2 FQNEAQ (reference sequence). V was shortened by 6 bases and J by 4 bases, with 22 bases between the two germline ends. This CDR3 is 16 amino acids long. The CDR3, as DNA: TGTGCCAGCAGTACATTCGAGGGTCCCATTGTATACGAGCAGTACGTC. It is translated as CASSTFEGPIVYEQYV.

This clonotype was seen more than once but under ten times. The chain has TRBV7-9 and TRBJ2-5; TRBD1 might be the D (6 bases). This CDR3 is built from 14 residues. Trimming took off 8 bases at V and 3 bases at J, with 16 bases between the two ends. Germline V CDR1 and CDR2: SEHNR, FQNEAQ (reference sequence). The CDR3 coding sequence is TGTGCCAGCTGGGACACGGGGCAAGAAGAGACCCAGTACTTC. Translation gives CASWDTGQEETQYF.

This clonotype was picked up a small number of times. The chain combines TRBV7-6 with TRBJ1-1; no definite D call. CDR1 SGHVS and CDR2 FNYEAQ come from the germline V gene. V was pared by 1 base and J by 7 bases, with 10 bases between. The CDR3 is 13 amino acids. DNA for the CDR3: TGTGCCAGCAGCTTAGACGACGGGTATGAAGCTTTCTTT. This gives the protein CASSLDDGYEAFF.

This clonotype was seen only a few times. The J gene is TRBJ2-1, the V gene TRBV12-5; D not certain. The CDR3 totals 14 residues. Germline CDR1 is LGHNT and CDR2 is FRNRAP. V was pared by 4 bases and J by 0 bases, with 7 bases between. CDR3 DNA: TGTGCTAGTGGTTCAACGAGCTCCTACAATGAGCAGTTCTTC. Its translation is CASGSTSSYNEQFF.

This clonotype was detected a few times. The CDR3 here is CASSLGETGLSPLHF. The CDR3 DNA reads as TGTGCCAGCAGCTTAGGAGAGACAGGGCTCTCACCCCTCCACTTT. V usage is TRBV7-9 and J usage is TRBJ1-6, with 7 positions matching TRBD1. CDR1 is SEHNR, CDR2 FQNEAQ, per germline (reference sequence). The CDR3 runs 15 residues. V lost 1 base to trimming and J lost 10 bases; unmatched junction nucleotides: 7.

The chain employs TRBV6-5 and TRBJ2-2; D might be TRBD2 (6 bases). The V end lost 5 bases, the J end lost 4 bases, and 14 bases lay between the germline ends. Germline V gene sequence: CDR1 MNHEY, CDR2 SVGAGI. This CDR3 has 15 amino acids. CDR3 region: CASSPMDGGTGELFF. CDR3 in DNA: TGTGCCAGCAGTCCCATGGACGGGGGCACCGGGGAGCTGTTTTTT.

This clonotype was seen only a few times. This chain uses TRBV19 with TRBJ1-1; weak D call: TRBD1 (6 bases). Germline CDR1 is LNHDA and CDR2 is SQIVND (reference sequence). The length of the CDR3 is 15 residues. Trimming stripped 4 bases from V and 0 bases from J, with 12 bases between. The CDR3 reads CASSTYREMNTEAFF. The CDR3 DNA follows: TGTGCCAGTAGTACATACAGGGAGATGAACACTGAAGCTTTCTTT.

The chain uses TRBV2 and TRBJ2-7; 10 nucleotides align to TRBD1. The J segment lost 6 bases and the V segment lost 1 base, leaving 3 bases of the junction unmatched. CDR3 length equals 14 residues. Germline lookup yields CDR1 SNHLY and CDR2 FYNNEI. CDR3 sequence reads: CASSEVGTGVEQYV. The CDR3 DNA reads TGTGCCAGCAGTGAAGTTGGGACAGGGGTCGAGCAGTACGTC.

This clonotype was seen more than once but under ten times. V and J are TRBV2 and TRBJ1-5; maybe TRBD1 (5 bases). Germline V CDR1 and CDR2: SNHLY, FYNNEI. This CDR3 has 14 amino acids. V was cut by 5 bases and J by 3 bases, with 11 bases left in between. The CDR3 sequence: CASSPWDPNQPQHF. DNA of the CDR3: TGTGCCAGCAGTCCATGGGACCCCAATCAGCCCCAGCATTTT.

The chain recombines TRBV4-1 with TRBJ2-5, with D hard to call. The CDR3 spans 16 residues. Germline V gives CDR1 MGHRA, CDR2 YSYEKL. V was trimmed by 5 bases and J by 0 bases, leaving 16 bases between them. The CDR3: CASSSAALQYQETQYF. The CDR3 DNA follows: TGCGCCAGCAGCTCCGCGGCCTTACAGTACCAAGAGACCCAGTACTTC.

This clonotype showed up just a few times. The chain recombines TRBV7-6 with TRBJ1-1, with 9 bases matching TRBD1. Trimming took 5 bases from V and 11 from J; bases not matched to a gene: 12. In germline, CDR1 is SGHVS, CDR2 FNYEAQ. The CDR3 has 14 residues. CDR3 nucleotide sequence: TGTGCCAGCAGCCCAGGGACAGGGTTTGTTGGTGCTTTCTTT. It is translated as CASSPGTGFVGAFF.

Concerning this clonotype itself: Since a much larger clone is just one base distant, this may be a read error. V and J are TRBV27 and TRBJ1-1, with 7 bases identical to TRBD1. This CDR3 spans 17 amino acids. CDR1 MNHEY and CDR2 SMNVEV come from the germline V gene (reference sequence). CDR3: CANSPPRGAVMNTEAFF. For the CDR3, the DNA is TGTGCCAACAGTCCCCCCAGGGGGGCCGTTATGAACACTGAAGCTTTCTTT.

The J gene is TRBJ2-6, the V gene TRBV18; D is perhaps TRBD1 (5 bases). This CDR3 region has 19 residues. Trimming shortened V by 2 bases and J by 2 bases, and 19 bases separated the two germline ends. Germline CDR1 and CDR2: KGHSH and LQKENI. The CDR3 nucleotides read TGTGCCAGCTCACCATTACCGGACACCCACCCCCCTGGGGCCAACGTCCTGACTTTC. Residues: CASSPLPDTHPPGANVLTF. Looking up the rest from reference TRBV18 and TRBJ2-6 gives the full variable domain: NAGVMQNPRHLVRRRGQEARLRCSPMKGHSHVYWYRQLPEEGLKFMVYLQKENIIDESGMPKERFSAEFPKEGPSILRIQQVVRGDSAAYFCASSPLPDTHPPGANVLTFGAGSRLTVL.

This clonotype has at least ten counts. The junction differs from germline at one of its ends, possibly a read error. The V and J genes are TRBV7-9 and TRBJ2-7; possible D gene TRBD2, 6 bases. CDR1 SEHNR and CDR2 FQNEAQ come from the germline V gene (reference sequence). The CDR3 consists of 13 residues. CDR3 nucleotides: TGTGCCAGCAGTCCACCCGGACCGGGGGAGCCCTCCTTC. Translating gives CASSPPGPGEPSF.

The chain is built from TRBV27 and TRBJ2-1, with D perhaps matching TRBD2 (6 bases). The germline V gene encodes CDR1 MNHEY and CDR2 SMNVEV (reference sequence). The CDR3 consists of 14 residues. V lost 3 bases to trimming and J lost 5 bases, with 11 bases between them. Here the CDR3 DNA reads TGTGCCAGCAGTTTCCAGCGGGCCAACAATGAGCAGTTCTTC. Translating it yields CASSFQRANNEQFF.

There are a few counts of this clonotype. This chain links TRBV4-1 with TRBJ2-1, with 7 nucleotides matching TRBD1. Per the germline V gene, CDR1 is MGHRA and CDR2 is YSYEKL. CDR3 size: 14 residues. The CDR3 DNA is TGCGCTAGTCCAGGGGACAGACCCTACAATGAGCAGTTCTTC. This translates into CASPGDRPYNEQFF.

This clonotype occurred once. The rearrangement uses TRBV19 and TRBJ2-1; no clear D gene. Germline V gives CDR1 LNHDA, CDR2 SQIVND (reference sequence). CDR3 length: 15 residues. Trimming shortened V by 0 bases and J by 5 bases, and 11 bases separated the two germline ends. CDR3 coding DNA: TGTGCCAGTAGTATAGACCCTGACTCAAACAATGAGCAGTTCTTC. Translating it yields CASSIDPDSNNEQFF. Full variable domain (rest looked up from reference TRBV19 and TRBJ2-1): DGGITQSPKYLFRKEGQNVTLSCEQNLNHDAMYWYRQDPGQGLRLIYYSQIVNDFQKGDIAEGYSVSREKKESFPLTVTSAQKNPTAFYLCASSIDPDSNNEQFFGPGTRLTVL.

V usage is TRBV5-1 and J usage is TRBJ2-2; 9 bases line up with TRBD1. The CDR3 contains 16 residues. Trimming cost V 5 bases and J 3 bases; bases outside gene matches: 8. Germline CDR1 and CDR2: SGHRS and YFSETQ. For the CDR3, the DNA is TGCGCCAGCAGTTTTACCGGGACAGGGTACACCGGGGAGCTGTTTTTT. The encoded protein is CASSFTGTGYTGELFF.

The CDR3 DNA follows: TGTGCCAGCAGCCACACCCTCAGGGGTAGGGACACCGGGGAGCTGTTTTTT. It codes for CASSHTLRGRDTGELFF. The chain carries TRBV9 and TRBJ2-2; D is perhaps TRBD1 (6 bases). The germline CDR1 and CDR2 sequences are SGDLS and YYNGEE. The V end was cut by 4 bases, the J end by 3 bases, with 19 bases between. This CDR3 comprises 17 residues.

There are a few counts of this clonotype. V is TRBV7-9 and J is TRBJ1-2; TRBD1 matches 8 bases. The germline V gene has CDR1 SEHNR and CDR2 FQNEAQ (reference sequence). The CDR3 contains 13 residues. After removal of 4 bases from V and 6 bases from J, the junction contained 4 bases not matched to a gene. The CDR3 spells CASSSPTGDGYTF. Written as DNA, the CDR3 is TGTGCCAGCAGCTCACCGACAGGGGATGGCTACACCTTC.

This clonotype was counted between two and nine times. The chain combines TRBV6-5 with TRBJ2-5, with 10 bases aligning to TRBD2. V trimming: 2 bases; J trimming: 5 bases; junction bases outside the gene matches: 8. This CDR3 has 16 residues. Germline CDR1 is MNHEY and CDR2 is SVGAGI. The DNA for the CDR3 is TGTGCCAGCAGTTACCCCCAGCGGGGGGGCGGGGAGACCCAGTACTTC. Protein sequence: CASSYPQRGGGETQYF.

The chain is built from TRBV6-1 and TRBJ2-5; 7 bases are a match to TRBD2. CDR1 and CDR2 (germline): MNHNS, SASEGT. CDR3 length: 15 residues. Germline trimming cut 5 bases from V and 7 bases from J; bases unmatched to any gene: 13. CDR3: CASSYSASGRGTQYF. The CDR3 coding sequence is TGTGCCAGCAGTTATTCAGCTTCGGGGAGGGGGACCCAGTACTTC.

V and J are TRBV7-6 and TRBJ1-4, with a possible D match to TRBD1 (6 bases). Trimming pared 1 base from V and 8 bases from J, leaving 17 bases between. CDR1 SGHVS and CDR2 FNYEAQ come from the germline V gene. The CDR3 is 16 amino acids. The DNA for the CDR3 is TGTGCCAGCAGCTTAGTACCCCCTAGGGGGAAAGAAAAACTGTTTTTT. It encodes CASSLVPPRGKEKLFF.

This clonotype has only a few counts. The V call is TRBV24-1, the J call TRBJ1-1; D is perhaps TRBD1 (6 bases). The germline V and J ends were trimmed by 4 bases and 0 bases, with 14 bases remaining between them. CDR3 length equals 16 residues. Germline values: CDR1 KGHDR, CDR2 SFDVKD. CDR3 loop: CATSDRDIGLNTEAFF. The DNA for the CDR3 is TGTGCCACCAGTGACCGGGACATCGGTCTGAACACTGAAGCTTTCTTT.

CDR3: CASSAVWGSDYGYTF. The CDR3 region has the DNA TGTGCCAGCAGTGCTGTGTGGGGATCAGACTATGGCTACACCTTC. The J gene is TRBJ1-2, the V gene TRBV14; unclear D gene. The CDR3 length is 15 residues. V was clipped by 6 bases and J by 3 bases, with 17 bases between them. Germline V CDR1 and CDR2: SGHDN, FVKESK.

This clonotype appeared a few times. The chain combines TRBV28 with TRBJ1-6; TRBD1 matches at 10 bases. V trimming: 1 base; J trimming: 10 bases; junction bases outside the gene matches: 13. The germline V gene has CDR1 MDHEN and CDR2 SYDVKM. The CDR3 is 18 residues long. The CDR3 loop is CASSLSDRGMPDDSPLHF. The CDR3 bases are TGTGCCAGCAGTTTATCGGACAGGGGGATGCCTGACGACTCACCCCTCCACTTT.